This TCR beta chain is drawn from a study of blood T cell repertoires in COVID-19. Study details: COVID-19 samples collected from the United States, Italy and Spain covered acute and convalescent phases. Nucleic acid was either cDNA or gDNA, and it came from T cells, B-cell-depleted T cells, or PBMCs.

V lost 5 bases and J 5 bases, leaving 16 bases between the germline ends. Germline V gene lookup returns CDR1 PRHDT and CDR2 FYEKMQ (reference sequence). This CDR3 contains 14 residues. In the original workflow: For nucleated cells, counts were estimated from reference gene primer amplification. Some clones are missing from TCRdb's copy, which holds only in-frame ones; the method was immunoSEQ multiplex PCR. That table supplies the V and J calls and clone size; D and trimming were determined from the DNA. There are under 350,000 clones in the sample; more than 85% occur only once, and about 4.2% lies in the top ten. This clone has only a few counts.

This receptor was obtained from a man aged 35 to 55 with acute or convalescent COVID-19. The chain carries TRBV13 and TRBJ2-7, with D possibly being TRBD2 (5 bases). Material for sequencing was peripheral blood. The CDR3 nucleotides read TGTGCCAGCAGCCCGGAAGGGAGAACCCACGAGCAGTACTTC. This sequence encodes CASSPEGRTHEQYF.